This T cell receptor (beta chain) was captured in a study of cytomegalovirus exposure and HLA in healthy donors. General observations from the study: Indistinguishability led to the exclusion of some V segments, TRBV6-2 and TRBV6-3 included.

This clone was detected only a few times. The antigen is unknown. From germline, CDR1 is SGHRS and CDR2 YFSETQ. This CDR3 has 12 amino acids. The V end lost 7 bases, the J end lost 2 bases, and 9 bases lay between the germline ends. The PCR made use of 60 Vbeta and 13 Jbeta primers. Sequencing was performed with immunoSEQ multiplex PCR; in TCRdb, only in-frame clones are kept and a portion is missing. The sample includes some 67,000 clones, 75% of them seen just once. The sequenced sample consisted of PBMCs. V is TRBV5-1 and J is TRBJ1-2; a weak D match, TRBD1 (5 bases). The TCR was taken from a man aged 55 to 70 in good health and CMV-seropositive. CDR3 nucleotide sequence: TGCGCCAGCCGGGAGGGGAACTATGGCTACACCTTC. Translation: CASREGNYGYTF.